The present T cell receptor beta chain was sequenced within a study of blood T cells in healthy people across ages. This clonotype has just a few counts. Its matching antigen is unknown. Researchers isolated at least 6 million PBMCs per sample. General study findings and limits: Greater diversity and more naive CD4+ cells were seen in long-lived donors than in aged donors.

The use of a sample-barcoded 5' primer and a J-beta primer mix characterized a second PCR of roughly 6 to 11 cycles. TCRdb re-derived calls from the 5' RACE reads in MiXCR, one entry per CDR3 protein. The sample includes 650,000 to 1,000,000 distinct CDR3 sequences, 36% seen only once; the top ten take 10% to 15%. The CDR3 covers 16 residues. Germline V gives CDR1 SGHRS, CDR2 YFSETQ. V lost 4 bases, J lost 0 bases, and 7 bases stayed unmatched. The receptor was isolated from a young man in good health. Sequencing used blood. The chain carries TRBV5-1 and TRBJ2-1; 7 bases agree with TRBD2. In DNA, the CDR3 is TGCGCCAGCAGCCCCGGGACTACTAGCTCCTACAATGAGCAGTTCTTC. The encoded protein is CASSPGTTSSYNEQFF.